This T cell receptor (beta chain) is drawn from a study of post-analysis software for immune sequencing data. At the level of the study: Several disease courses (relapsing-remitting, secondary progressive and progressive-relapsing) of multiple sclerosis were included. Study-wide results and caveats: Four to six TRBV segments, including TRBV5-6, TRBV5-1 and TRBV20-1, were more frequent in patients than controls.

Every TCR beta cDNA library bore unique molecular identifiers. The source material, roughly 0.9 to 11 million T cells, gave rise to roughly 0.5 million cDNA molecules. TCRdb independently ran MiXCR on the PCR reads; one entry per CDR3 protein. The sample lists about 680,000 distinct CDR3 sequences, 59% occurring once. Concerning this clonotype: The antigen is undetermined.

Germline V gives CDR1 MDHEN, CDR2 SYDVKM. J was trimmed by 3 bases and V by 6 bases; bases with no gene match: 12. This CDR3 region has 16 residues. Source material: blood. This TCR was sampled from a girl aged 2-10 years with multiple sclerosis. The V gene is TRBV28, the J gene TRBJ1-2; 8 bases align to TRBD1. The CDR3 DNA reads TGTGCCAGCAGAGACTGGACAGGGCGAGATCACTATGGCTACACCTTC. It is translated as CASRDWTGRDHYGYTF.